Listed below are T cell receptor beta chains from one sample, sequenced in a study of blood T cell repertoires in COVID-19. Only in-frame clones appear in the TCRdb table, and some are missing; sequencing was by immunoSEQ multiplex PCR. Of about 310,000 clones in the sample, around 92% were seen once. Sequencing was carried out using PBMCs or T cells enriched from blood (not recorded which). These receptors originate from a woman in her 30s who had recovered from COVID-19. Each CDR3 is given with its conserved first and last residue. A D gene is named only where the DNA matches it firmly. Clone sizes are given selectively: once, few, many, or a class where the clone is expanded.

d_call: .
clone_size: .
v_call: TRBV2
j_call: TRBJ2-7
cdr3_aa: CASSEGDFNSYEQYF
cdr3_nt: TGTGCCAGCAGTGAGGGGGACTTTAACTCCTACGAGCAGTACTTC

d_call: .
clone_size: .
v_call: TRBV27
j_call: TRBJ2-7
cdr3_aa: CASQRIPYEQYF
cdr3_nt: TGTGCCAGCCAGCGGATACCATACGAGCAGTACTTC

d_call: .
clone_size: few
v_call: TRBV7-2
j_call: TRBJ1-5
cdr3_aa: CASSLDFSFSNQPQHF
cdr3_nt: TGTGCCAGCAGCTTAGATTTTAGTTTCAGCAATCAGCCCCAGCATTTT

d_call: TRBD2
clone_size: .
v_call: TRBV4-1
j_call: TRBJ2-7
cdr3_aa: CASSRTSGSDEQYF
cdr3_nt: TGCGCCAGCAGCCGGACTAGCGGGAGTGATGAGCAGTACTTC

d_call: .
clone_size: .
v_call: TRBV7-2
j_call: TRBJ1-2
cdr3_aa: CASSLVVRDTQYGYTF
cdr3_nt: TGTGCCAGCAGCTTAGTCGTTAGGGACACACAGTATGGCTACACCTTC

d_call: .
clone_size: .
v_call: TRBV4-1
j_call: TRBJ2-1
cdr3_aa: CASSPYIDNEQFF
cdr3_nt: TGCGCCAGCAGCCCTTACATCGACAATGAGCAGTTCTTC

d_call: TRBD2
clone_size: .
v_call: TRBV30
j_call: TRBJ2-3
cdr3_aa: CAWSLAGGADTQYF
cdr3_nt: TGTGCCTGGAGCCTAGCGGGAGGTGCAGATACGCAGTATTTT

d_call: .
clone_size: .
v_call: TRBV6-1
j_call: TRBJ1-2
cdr3_aa: CASSEALERTYGYTF
cdr3_nt: TGTGCCAGCAGTGAAGCATTAGAAAGAACCTATGGCTACACCTTC

d_call: .
clone_size: .
v_call: TRBV2
j_call: TRBJ2-1
cdr3_aa: CASRRTEKNEQFF
cdr3_nt: TGTGCCAGCAGGCGGACAGAAAAGAATGAGCAGTTCTTC

d_call: .
clone_size: many
v_call: TRBV4-1
j_call: TRBJ1-6
cdr3_aa: CASSQVPSRGRNNSPLHF
cdr3_nt: TGCGCCAGCAGCCAAGTACCAAGCCGGGGGAGGAATAATTCACCCCTCCACTTT

d_call: TRBD1
clone_size: .
v_call: TRBV6-9
j_call: TRBJ2-7
cdr3_aa: CAIKDREDEQYF
cdr3_nt: TGTGCCATAAAGGACAGGGAGGACGAGCAGTACTTC

d_call: TRBD2
clone_size: .
v_call: TRBV11-2
j_call: TRBJ2-1
cdr3_aa: CASSTEWGGGPYNEQFF
cdr3_nt: TGTGCCAGCAGCACTGAATGGGGGGGAGGGCCTTATAATGAGCAGTTCTTC

d_call: TRBD2
clone_size: .
v_call: TRBV7-6
j_call: TRBJ2-1
cdr3_aa: CASSLGLSGNYNEQFF
cdr3_nt: TGTGCCAGCAGCTTAGGTCTGAGCGGGAACTACAATGAGCAGTTCTTC

d_call: TRBD1
clone_size: .
v_call: TRBV7-2
j_call: TRBJ1-6
cdr3_aa: CASSGQGSYNSPLHF
cdr3_nt: TGTGCCAGCAGCGGACAGGGCTCCTATAATTCACCCCTCCACTTT

d_call: .
clone_size: .
v_call: TRBV7-3
j_call: TRBJ2-1
cdr3_aa: CASSLTFGQGGGEQFF
cdr3_nt: TGTGCCAGCAGCTTAACGTTCGGTCAGGGGGGCGGTGAGCAGTTCTTC

d_call: .
clone_size: .
v_call: TRBV7-9
j_call: TRBJ1-4
cdr3_aa: CASSFSGNNEKLFF
cdr3_nt: TGTGCCAGCAGCTTTTCCGGTAATAATGAAAAACTGTTTTTT

d_call: TRBD1
clone_size: .
v_call: TRBV2
j_call: TRBJ1-1
cdr3_aa: CASSEVGQGNTEAFF
cdr3_nt: TGTGCCAGCAGTGAAGTGGGACAGGGAAACACTGAAGCTTTCTTT

d_call: TRBD2
clone_size: .
v_call: TRBV7-3
j_call: TRBJ2-7
cdr3_aa: CASSLLPSGTYEQYF
cdr3_nt: TGTGCCAGCAGCTTACTGCCTAGCGGAACCTACGAGCAGTACTTC

d_call: .
clone_size: .
v_call: TRBV11-2
j_call: TRBJ1-1
cdr3_aa: CASRSQASWTEAFF
cdr3_nt: TGTGCCAGCAGGTCACAGGCAAGTTGGACTGAAGCTTTCTTT

d_call: TRBD2
clone_size: .
v_call: TRBV2
j_call: TRBJ2-7
cdr3_aa: CASSNPRTSGSYEQYF
cdr3_nt: TGTGCCAGCAGTAACCCCAGGACTAGCGGGAGCTACGAGCAGTACTTC

d_call: TRBD1
clone_size: .
v_call: TRBV18
j_call: TRBJ1-2
cdr3_aa: CASSPPGRGNYGYTF
cdr3_nt: TGTGCCAGCTCACCACCGGGCAGGGGGAACTATGGCTACACCTTC

d_call: .
clone_size: .
v_call: TRBV2
j_call: TRBJ1-4
cdr3_aa: CASSASGKLFF
cdr3_nt: TGTGCCAGCAGTGCTTCCGGAAAACTGTTTTTT

d_call: TRBD1
clone_size: .
v_call: TRBV27
j_call: TRBJ1-6
cdr3_aa: CASSVGQPYNSPLHF
cdr3_nt: TGTGCCAGCAGTGTGGGACAGCCCTATAATTCACCCCTCCACTTT

d_call: TRBD1
clone_size: .
v_call: TRBV7-9
j_call: TRBJ1-5
cdr3_aa: CASSLAAGGLYQPQHF
cdr3_nt: TGTGCCAGCAGCTTAGCGGCAGGGGGCCTCTATCAGCCCCAGCATTTT